This TCR beta chain was sequenced for a study of blood T cell repertoires in COVID-19. As for the study in general: Material from acute and convalescent COVID-19 was sourced from the United States, Italy and Spain. T cells, B-cell-depleted T cells, or PBMCs supplied cDNA or gDNA.

Germline V gene data show CDR1 as MNHEY and CDR2 as SMNVEV (reference sequence). The CDR3 is made up of 14 amino acids. V was trimmed by 7 bases and J by 5 bases, leaving 18 bases between them. Sequencing used immunoSEQ multiplex PCR; TCRdb keeps in-frame clones, though not all of them. The data contain about 220,000 clones, almost 90% of them singletons. The specimen was PBMCs or T cells enriched from blood (not recorded which). The chain is built from TRBV27 and TRBJ2-7; tentatively, D is TRBD2 (6 bases). This TCR came from a woman between 50 and 59 years old with acute COVID-19. The CDR3 is CASTPPRGRNEQYF. The CDR3, as DNA: TGTGCCAGCACCCCACCACGTGGGAGGAACGAGCAGTACTTC.